The sequence of this TCR beta chain was determined in a study of patients and donors after allogeneic stem cell transplantation. Via MiXCR, TCRdb re-called the RT-PCR reads, giving one row per CDR3 protein. This table has 920,000 or so distinct CDR3 sequences, about 20% appearing once. Germline trimming cut 4 bases from V and 2 bases from J; bases unmatched to any gene: 10. The CDR3 sequence is 16 residues long. Looked up from germline, CDR1 is DFQATT and CDR2 is SNEGSKA (reference sequence). J is TRBJ1-4 and V is TRBV20-1; 7 bases fit TRBD1. The clonotype originates from a human donor who was either an allogeneic HSCT recipient or a stem cell or donor lymphocyte infusion donor (not recorded which). It is not recorded whose cells these are; they may come from a transplant donor. The sequenced material came from blood, either unsorted or a sorted T cell fraction (not recorded which). CDR3: CSATNGGRGTNEKLFF. The CDR3 DNA follows: TGCAGTGCTACAAACGGTGGCAGGGGGACTAATGAAAAACTGTTTTTT.